The 26 T cell receptor beta chains in this list originate from one sample, sequenced in a study of blood T cell repertoires in COVID-19. Libraries were prepared by immunoSEQ multiplex PCR; TCRdb keeps only in-frame clonotypes and omits some of them. The sample comprises 180,000 or so clones, more than 75% of which are singletons, and roughly 2.5% rests with the top ten. Sample: peripheral blood. The receptors come from a middle-aged man with active or convalescent COVID-19.

The rearrangement joins TRBV3-1 (or the pseudogene TRBV3-2) to TRBJ2-3, with a possible D match to TRBD2 (7 bases). Germline-derived CDR1 and CDR2 are LGHDT and YNNKEL (reference sequence). V lost 6 bases and J lost 4, with 17 bases in between. The CDR3 covers 15 residues. CDR3 in DNA: TGTGCCAGCAGAGGGAGGGGGGGGTTCGCAGATACGCAGTATTTT. Translated: CASRGRGGFADTQYF.

CDR3 DNA: TGTGCCAGCAGTTTCTATGGGGGGGCTGTTACAGATACGCAGTATTTT. Translation gives CASSFYGGAVTDTQYF. The chain joins TRBV27 to TRBJ2-3, with D perhaps matching TRBD2 (7 bases). This CDR3 is 16 amino acids long. Trimming took 3 bases from V and 3 from J, leaving 16 bases between them. CDR1 and CDR2 (germline): MNHEY, SMNVEV (reference sequence).

Note on this clone: A read error may produce the germline difference seen at one junction end. This chain connects TRBV7-7 to TRBJ2-7, with 7 bases fitting TRBD1. Germline CDR1 SSHAT, CDR2 FNYEAQ (reference sequence). CDR3 size: 16 residues. The CDR3 bases are TGTGCTAGCAGCTTGGGTCCCGGGACAGATGCCTACGAGCAGTACTTC. It yields the protein CASSLGPGTDAYEQYF.

The CDR3 coding sequence is TGTGCCAGCAGCCAAGGGACCAGGGGCTCACCCCTCCACTTT. As protein: CASSQGTRGSPLHF. This sequence joins TRBV14 and TRBJ1-6, with a possible D match to TRBD1 (6 bases). The CDR3 extends over 14 amino acids. Per the germline V gene, CDR1 is SGHDN and CDR2 is FVKESK. V lost 1 base and J 10 bases, leaving 11 bases between the germline ends.

This sequence joins TRBV19 and TRBJ1-1; D gene unclear. The CDR3 is 14 amino acids. The ends were cut back, 5 bases at V and 0 bases at J, with 10 bases in the middle. Per germline, CDR1 LNHDA and CDR2 SQIVND (reference sequence). In DNA, the CDR3 is TGTGCCAGTAGTCGGGCGGGGATGAACACTGAAGCTTTCTTT. Translating it yields CASSRAGMNTEAFF. The whole variable domain, filled in from reference TRBV19 and TRBJ1-1, reads DGGITQSPKYLFRKEGQNVTLSCEQNLNHDAMYWYRQDPGQGLRLIYYSQIVNDFQKGDIAEGYSVSREKKESFPLTVTSAQKNPTAFYLCASSRAGMNTEAFFGQGTRLTVV.

This clone showed up just a few times. The same CDR3 also results from other DNA sequences found in this sample. The chain couples TRBV2 to TRBJ2-3, with TRBD1 identical over 7 bases. V lost 3 bases, J lost 2 bases, and 2 bases stayed unmatched. Germline CDR1 reads SNHLY; CDR2 reads FYNNEI. This CDR3 is 14 amino acids long. The CDR3 DNA reads TGTGCCAGCAGTGACGACAGGGCCACAGATACGCAGTATTTT. This gives the protein CASSDDRATDTQYF.

The chain employs TRBV3-1 (or the pseudogene TRBV3-2) and TRBJ1-2; 8 bases align to TRBD1. The CDR3 totals 14 residues. J gave up 1 base and V 4 bases, and 2 bases lay outside the gene matches. Germline loops: CDR1 LGHDT, CDR2 YNNKEL (reference sequence). The CDR3 is CASSRTGSNYGYTF. CDR3 coding DNA: TGTGCCAGCAGCCGGACAGGGAGTAACTATGGCTACACCTTC.

V usage is TRBV9 and J usage is TRBJ1-6, with TRBD1 matching over 7 bases. This CDR3 is built from 15 residues. In germline, CDR1 is SGDLS, CDR2 YYNGEE. Trimming removed 0 bases from V and 9 bases from J; junction bases left unmatched: 6. DNA for the CDR3: TGTGCCAGCAGCGTAGGGTCAGGGGGACTTTCACCCCTCCACTTT. This translates into CASSVGSGGLSPLHF.

This chain links TRBV5-6 with TRBJ1-1, with 7 bases that match TRBD1. The junction had 10 bases not matched to a gene; V was cut back by 6 bases and J by 5 bases. Germline V gene data show CDR1 as SGHDT and CDR2 as YYEEEE. The CDR3 extends over 14 amino acids. For the CDR3, the DNA is TGTGCCAGCACCGACGACAGGGACCGAACTGAAGCTTTCTTT. Its translation is CASTDDRDRTEAFF.

The chain is built from TRBV29-1 and TRBJ1-2, with 10 bases matching TRBD1. The CDR3 spans 13 residues. J was trimmed by 5 bases and V by 6 bases; bases with no gene match: 6. Looked up from germline, CDR1 is SQVTM and CDR2 is ANQGSEA. CDR3 coding DNA: TGCAGCGTGGGGAGGACAGGGGGTTATGGCTACACCTTC. Translated: CSVGRTGGYGYTF.

J is TRBJ1-6 and V is TRBV6-5, with 7 positions matching TRBD1. CDR1 is MNHEY and CDR2 is SVGAGI in the germline V gene. J lost 10 bases, V lost 5 bases, and 8 bases had no gene match. The CDR3 is 14 residues long. CDR3 residues: CASSHTGESSPLHF. DNA for the CDR3: TGTGCCAGCAGTCACACAGGGGAAAGCTCACCCCTCCACTTT.

The V call is TRBV30, the J call TRBJ1-2; 12 nucleotides align to TRBD1. This CDR3 comprises 15 residues. Trimming cost V 0 bases and J 4 bases; bases outside gene matches: 3. CDR1 is GTSNPN, CDR2 SVGIG, per germline (reference sequence). CDR3 sequence reads: CAWSVRDRGLYGYTF. Here the CDR3 DNA reads TGTGCCTGGAGTGTACGGGACAGGGGGCTCTATGGCTACACCTTC.

This chain uses TRBV4-3 with TRBJ1-1; 7 bases agree with TRBD1. This CDR3 spans 13 amino acids. V was pared by 5 bases and J by 7 bases, with 7 bases of the junction left unmatched. From germline, CDR1 is LGHNA and CDR2 YSLEER. The CDR3 sequence: CASSVRGGREAFF. CDR3 in DNA: TGCGCCAGCAGCGTGAGAGGGGGCCGTGAAGCTTTCTTT.

Here the CDR3 reads CAISSTGAGTQYF. The CDR3 bases are TGTGCCATCAGTTCTACAGGGGCTGGGACCCAGTACTTC. V gene TRBV10-3 combines with J gene TRBJ2-5; 7 nucleotides align to TRBD1. The CDR3 consists of 13 residues. Trimming removed 5 bases from V and 7 bases from J; junction bases left unmatched: 7. The V gene's germline CDR1 is ENHRY and CDR2 SYGVKD.

The chain uses TRBV18 and TRBJ2-2; 9 bases line up with TRBD1. Germline assignment: CDR1 KGHSH and CDR2 LQKENI. The junction had 6 bases not matched to a gene; V was cut back by 6 bases and J by 7 bases. The length of the CDR3 is 14 residues. The CDR3, as DNA: TGTGCCAGCTCGCTCAAGACAGGGGGCGGGGAGCTGTTTTTT. Translated, it gives CASSLKTGGGELFF.

The rearrangement uses TRBV30 and TRBJ2-5; TRBD2 agrees at 10 bases. V trimming: 3 bases; J trimming: 5 bases; junction bases outside the gene matches: 6. CDR1 and CDR2 (germline): GTSNPN, SVGIG (reference sequence). This CDR3 has 14 residues. The CDR3: CAWRASGGGETQYF. CDR3 DNA sequence: TGTGCCTGGAGGGCTAGCGGGGGTGGGGAGACCCAGTACTTC.

The chain links TRBV7-8 to TRBJ2-4; 11 bases agree with TRBD1. Unmatched junction bases numbered 11, after V lost 3 bases and J lost 1 base. The CDR3 runs 19 residues. Germline V gene data show CDR1 as SGHVS and CDR2 as FQNEAQ. CDR3 in amino acids: CASSFGQGAGWLAKNIQYF. The CDR3, as DNA: TGTGCCAGCAGCTTTGGACAGGGGGCGGGCTGGTTGGCCAAAAACATTCAGTACTTC.

This clone was seen more than once but under ten times. The chain employs TRBV24-1 and TRBJ1-6; D gene unclear. The CDR3 has 12 residues. CDR1 is KGHDR, CDR2 SFDVKD, per germline. V dropped 5 bases and J dropped 14 bases, with 12 bases sitting between them. The chain's CDR3 is CATSVPNGALHF. In DNA form, the CDR3 reads TGTGCCACCAGTGTCCCTAACGGGGCCCTCCACTTT.

This clone was seen at least ten times. The J gene is TRBJ1-2, the V gene TRBV6-5; D may be TRBD1 (5 bases). Trimming stripped 9 bases from V and 3 bases from J, with 14 bases between. CDR3 length equals 13 residues. The germline V gene has CDR1 MNHEY and CDR2 SVGAGI. The CDR3 region is CASGPAGHYGYTF. CDR3 bases: TGTGCCAGTGGACCGGCAGGGCACTATGGCTACACCTTC.

The V gene is TRBV28, the J gene TRBJ1-1, with D tentatively TRBD1 (5 bases). Germline V gene data show CDR1 as MDHEN and CDR2 as SYDVKM. The V end was cut by 7 bases, the J end by 1 base, with 10 bases between. This CDR3 spans 13 amino acids. The CDR3 nucleotides are TGTGCCAGCAAATTAAGGGGGAACACTGAAGCTTTCTTT. Its protein product is CASKLRGNTEAFF.

In nucleotides, the CDR3 is TGTGCCTGGAGTGAACCAGCGGGGGCTGAAGATACGCAGTATTTT. The encoded protein is CAWSEPAGAEDTQYF. The chain uses TRBV30 and TRBJ2-3; 8 positions match TRBD2. CDR3 length: 15 residues. From germline, CDR1 is GTSNPN and CDR2 SVGIG (reference sequence). Germline trimming cut 1 base from V and 5 bases from J; bases unmatched to any gene: 8.

The chain recombines TRBV19 with TRBJ1-5, with unresolved D. The germline V gene encodes CDR1 LNHDA and CDR2 SQIVND (reference sequence). Trimming cost V 1 base and J 3 bases, with 13 bases left between them. The CDR3 loop spans 16 amino acids. CDR3 nucleotide sequence: TGTGCCAGTAGTATAGTCACCACGCGTTACAATCAGCCCCAGCATTTT. Encoded protein: CASSIVTTRYNQPQHF.

The rearrangement joins TRBV20-1 to TRBJ2-1; 11 bases are a match to TRBD1. V was clipped by 3 bases and J by 4 bases; unmatched bases: 11. This CDR3 has 17 amino acids. From germline, CDR1 is DFQATT and CDR2 SNEGSKA (reference sequence). In DNA form, the CDR3 reads TGCAGTGCTAGTCAGGGTACCGGGACAGGGGGGTACAATGAGCAGTTCTTC. Translating it yields CSASQGTGTGGYNEQFF.

The V call is TRBV19, the J call TRBJ1-3; D unresolved. The V gene's germline CDR1 is LNHDA and CDR2 SQIVND (reference sequence). This CDR3 is 13 amino acids long. With 2 bases removed from V and 3 bases from J, the gap between germline ends came to 5 bases. The CDR3 sequence: CASSIILGNTIYF. In nucleotides, the CDR3 is TGTGCCAGTAGTATAATCCTTGGAAACACCATATATTTT.

The CDR3 is CASSSIRGRSGGYTF. In DNA form, the CDR3 reads TGTGCCAGCAGTTCAATCAGGGGGCGCTCAGGTGGCTACACCTTC. The rearrangement joins TRBV28 to TRBJ1-2, with 8 bases lining up with TRBD1. The CDR3 extends over 15 amino acids. With 4 bases clipped from V and 7 bases from J, the junction kept 11 bases outside the gene matches. Germline V CDR1 and CDR2: MDHEN, SYDVKM.

The CDR3 loop is CASSSLTLRTKNTIYF. The CDR3 DNA follows: TGTGCCAGCAGCTCCCTAACTTTAAGAACCAAAAACACCATATATTTT. The chain combines TRBV14 with TRBJ1-3, with D hard to call. The CDR3 length is 16 residues. With 5 bases removed from V and 6 bases from J, the gap between germline ends came to 20 bases. Germline V CDR1 and CDR2: SGHDN, FVKESK.